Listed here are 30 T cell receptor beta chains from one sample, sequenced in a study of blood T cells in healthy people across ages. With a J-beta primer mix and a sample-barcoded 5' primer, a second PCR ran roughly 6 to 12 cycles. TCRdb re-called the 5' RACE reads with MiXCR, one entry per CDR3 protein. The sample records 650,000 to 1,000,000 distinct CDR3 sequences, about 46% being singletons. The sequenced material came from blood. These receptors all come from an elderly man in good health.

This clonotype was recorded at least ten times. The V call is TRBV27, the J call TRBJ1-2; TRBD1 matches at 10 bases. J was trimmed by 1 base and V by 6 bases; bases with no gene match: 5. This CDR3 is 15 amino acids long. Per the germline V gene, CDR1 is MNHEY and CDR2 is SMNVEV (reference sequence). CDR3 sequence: CASSAGQGGNYGYTF. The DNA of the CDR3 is TGTGCCAGCAGCGCCGGACAGGGGGGTAACTATGGCTACACCTTC.

CDR3 region: CSARDSGVETQYF. Here the CDR3 DNA reads TGCAGTGCTAGAGATAGCGGCGTGGAGACCCAGTACTTC. The rearrangement links TRBV20-1 to TRBJ2-5; perhaps TRBD2 as D (6 bases). V was trimmed by 0 bases and J by 5 bases, leaving 10 bases between them. Germline CDR1 DFQATT, CDR2 SNEGSKA (reference sequence). The length of the CDR3 is 13 residues.

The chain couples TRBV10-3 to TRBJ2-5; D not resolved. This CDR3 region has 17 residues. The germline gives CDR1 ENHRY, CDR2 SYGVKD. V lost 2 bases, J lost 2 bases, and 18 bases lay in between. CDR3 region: CAISENSGSYSQETQYF. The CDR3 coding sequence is TGTGCCATCAGTGAGAACTCCGGGTCCTACTCGCAAGAGACCCAGTACTTC.

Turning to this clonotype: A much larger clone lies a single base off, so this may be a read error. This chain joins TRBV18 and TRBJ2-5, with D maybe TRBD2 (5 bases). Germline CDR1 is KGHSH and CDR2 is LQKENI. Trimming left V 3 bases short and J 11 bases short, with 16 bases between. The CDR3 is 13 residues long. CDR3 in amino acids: CASSPAGHNEQYF. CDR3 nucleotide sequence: TGTGCCAGCTCACCGGCGGGCCACAATGAGCAGTACTTC.

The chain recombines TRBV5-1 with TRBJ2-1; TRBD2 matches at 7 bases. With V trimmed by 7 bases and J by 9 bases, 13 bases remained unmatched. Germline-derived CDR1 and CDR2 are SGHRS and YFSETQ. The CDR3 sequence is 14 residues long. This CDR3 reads CASAFGAGGFEQFF. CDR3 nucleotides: TGCGCCAGCGCCTTTGGGGCCGGGGGGTTTGAGCAGTTCTTC.

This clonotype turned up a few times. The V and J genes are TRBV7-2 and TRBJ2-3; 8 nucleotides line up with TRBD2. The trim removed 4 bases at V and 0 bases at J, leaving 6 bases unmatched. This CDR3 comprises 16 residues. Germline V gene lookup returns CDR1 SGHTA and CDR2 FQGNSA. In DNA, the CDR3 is TGTGCCAGCAGCTCCCTAGCGGGTTTGAGCACAGATACGCAGTATTTT. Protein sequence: CASSSLAGLSTDTQYF.

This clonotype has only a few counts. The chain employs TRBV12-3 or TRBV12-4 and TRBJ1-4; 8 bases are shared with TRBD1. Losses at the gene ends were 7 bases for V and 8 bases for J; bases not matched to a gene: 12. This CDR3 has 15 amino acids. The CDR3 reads CASTRLGTGGEKLFF. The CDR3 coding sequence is TGTGCCAGCACCCGACTGGGAACAGGGGGAGAAAAACTGTTTTTT.

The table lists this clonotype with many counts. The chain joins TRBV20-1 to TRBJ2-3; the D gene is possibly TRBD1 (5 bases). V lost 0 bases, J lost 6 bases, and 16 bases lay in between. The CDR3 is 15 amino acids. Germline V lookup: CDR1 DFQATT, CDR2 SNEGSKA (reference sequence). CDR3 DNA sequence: TGCAGTGCTAGAGATGGGCTCCGACGACAGGATACGCAGTATTTT. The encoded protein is CSARDGLRRQDTQYF.

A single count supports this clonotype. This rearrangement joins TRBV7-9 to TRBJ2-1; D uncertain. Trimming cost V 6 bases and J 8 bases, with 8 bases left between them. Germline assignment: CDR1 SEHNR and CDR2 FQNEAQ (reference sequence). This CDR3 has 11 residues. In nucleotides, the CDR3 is TGTGCCAGCAGTAATTCCGATGAGCAGTTCTTC. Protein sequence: CASSNSDEQFF.

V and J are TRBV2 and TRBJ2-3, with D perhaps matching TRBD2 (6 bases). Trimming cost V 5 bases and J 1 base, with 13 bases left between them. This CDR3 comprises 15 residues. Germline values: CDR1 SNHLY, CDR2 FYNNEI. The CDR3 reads CASSRRWEGTDTQYF. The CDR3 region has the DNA TGTGCCAGCAGTCGACGCTGGGAGGGCACAGATACGCAGTATTTT.

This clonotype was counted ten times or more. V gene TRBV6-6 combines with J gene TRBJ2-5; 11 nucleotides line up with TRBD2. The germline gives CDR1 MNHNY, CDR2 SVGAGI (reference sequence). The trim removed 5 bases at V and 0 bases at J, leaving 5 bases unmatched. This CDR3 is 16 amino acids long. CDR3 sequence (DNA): TGTGCCAGCAGTCCCGGGACTAGCGGTTACCAAGAGACCCAGTACTTC. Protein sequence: CASSPGTSGYQETQYF.

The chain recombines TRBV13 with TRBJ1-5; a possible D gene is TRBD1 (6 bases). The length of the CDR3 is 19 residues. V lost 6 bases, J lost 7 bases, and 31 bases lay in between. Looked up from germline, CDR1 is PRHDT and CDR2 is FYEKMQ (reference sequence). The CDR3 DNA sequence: TGTGCCAGCAGTCCACCCCTGACGGGACACCAAGGCGGGAAACAGCCCCAGCATTTT. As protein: CASSPPLTGHQGGKQPQHF.

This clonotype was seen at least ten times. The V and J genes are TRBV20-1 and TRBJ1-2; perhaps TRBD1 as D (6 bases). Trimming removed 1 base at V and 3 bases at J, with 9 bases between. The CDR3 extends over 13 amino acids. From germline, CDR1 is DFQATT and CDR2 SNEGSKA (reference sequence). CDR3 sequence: CSARGTEHYGYTF. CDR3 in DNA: TGCAGTGCTAGAGGGACAGAGCACTATGGCTACACCTTC.

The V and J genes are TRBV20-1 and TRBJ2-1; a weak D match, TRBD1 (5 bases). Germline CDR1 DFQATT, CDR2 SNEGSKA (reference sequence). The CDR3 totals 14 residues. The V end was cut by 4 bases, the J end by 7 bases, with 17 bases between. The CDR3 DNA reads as TGCAGTGCTACCGATGGGGCCCCAAAGAATGAGCAGTTCTTC. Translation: CSATDGAPKNEQFF.

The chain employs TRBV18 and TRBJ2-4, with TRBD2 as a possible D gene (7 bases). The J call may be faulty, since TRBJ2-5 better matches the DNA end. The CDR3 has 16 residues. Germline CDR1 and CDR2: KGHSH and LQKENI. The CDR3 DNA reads TGTGCCAGCTCACCGGGAGAACGGGGGGCTCGAGAGACCCAGTACTTC. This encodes CASSPGERGARETQYF.

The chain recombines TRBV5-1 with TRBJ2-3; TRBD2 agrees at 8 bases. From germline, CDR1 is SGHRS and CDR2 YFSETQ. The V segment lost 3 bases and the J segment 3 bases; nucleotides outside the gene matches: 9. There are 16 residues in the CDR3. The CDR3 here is CASSSEPGGPTDTQYF. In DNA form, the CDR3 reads TGCGCCAGCAGCTCGGAACCGGGAGGGCCTACAGATACGCAGTATTTT.

CDR3 in amino acids: CASSVTSGAGDEQFF. CDR3 sequence (DNA): TGTGCCAGCAGCGTGACTAGCGGGGCGGGCGATGAGCAGTTCTTC. This sequence joins TRBV11-2 and TRBJ2-1; 11 nucleotides align to TRBD2. The germline V gene has CDR1 SGHAT and CDR2 FQNNGV. Germline trimming cut 5 bases from V and 8 bases from J; bases unmatched to any gene: 8. This CDR3 contains 15 residues.

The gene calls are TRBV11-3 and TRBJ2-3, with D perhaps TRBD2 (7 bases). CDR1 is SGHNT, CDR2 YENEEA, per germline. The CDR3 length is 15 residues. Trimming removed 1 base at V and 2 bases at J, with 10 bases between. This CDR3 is CASSLGGGHTDTQYF. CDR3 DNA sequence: TGTGCCAGCAGCTTAGGGGGGGGCCACACAGATACGCAGTATTTT. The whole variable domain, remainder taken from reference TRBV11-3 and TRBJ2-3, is EAGVVQSPRYKIIEKKQPVAFWCNPISGHNTLYWYLQNLGQGPELLIRYENEEAVDDSQLPKDRFSAERLKGVDSTLKIQPAELGDSAVYLCASSLGGGHTDTQYFGPGTRLTVL.

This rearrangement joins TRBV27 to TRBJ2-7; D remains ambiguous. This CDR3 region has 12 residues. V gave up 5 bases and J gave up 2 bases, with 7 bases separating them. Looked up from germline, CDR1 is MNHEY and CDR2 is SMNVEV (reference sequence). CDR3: CASSQRPYEQYF. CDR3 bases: TGTGCCAGCAGTCAAAGACCCTACGAGCAGTACTTC.

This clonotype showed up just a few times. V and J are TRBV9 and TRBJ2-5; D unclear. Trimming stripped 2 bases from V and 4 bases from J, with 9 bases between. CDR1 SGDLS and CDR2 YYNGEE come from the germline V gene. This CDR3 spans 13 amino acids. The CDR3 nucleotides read TGTGCCAGCAGCGTTTTGTTTGGAGAGACCCAGTACTTC. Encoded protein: CASSVLFGETQYF.

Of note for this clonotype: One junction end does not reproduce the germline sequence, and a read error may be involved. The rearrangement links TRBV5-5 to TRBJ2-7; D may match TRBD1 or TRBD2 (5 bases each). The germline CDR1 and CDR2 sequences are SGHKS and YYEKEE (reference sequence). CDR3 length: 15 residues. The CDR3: CACSLGGRESYEQYF. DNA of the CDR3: TGTGCCTGCAGCTTGGGCGGCAGGGAGTCCTACGAGCAGTACTTC.

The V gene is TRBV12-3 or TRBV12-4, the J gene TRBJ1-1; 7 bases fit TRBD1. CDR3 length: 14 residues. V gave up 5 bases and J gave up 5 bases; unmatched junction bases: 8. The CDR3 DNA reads TGTGCCAGCAGTCCAATCCAGGGGGGTACTGAAGCTTTCTTT. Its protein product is CASSPIQGGTEAFF.

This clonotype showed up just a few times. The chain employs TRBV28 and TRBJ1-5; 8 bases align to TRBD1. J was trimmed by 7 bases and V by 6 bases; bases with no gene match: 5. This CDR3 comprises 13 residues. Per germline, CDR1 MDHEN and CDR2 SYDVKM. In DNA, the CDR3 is TGTGCCAGCAGAACAGGGGGTGAGCAGCCCCAGCATTTT. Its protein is CASRTGGEQPQHF.

The CDR3 region has the DNA TGCGCCAGCAGCTCAAATACAGCCCGAGGGGAGACCCAGTACTTC. This gives the protein CASSSNTARGETQYF. This chain uses TRBV5-1 with TRBJ2-5; D is possibly TRBD2 (5 bases). The CDR3 is made up of 15 amino acids. Between the trimmed V and J ends, which lost 3 bases and 5 bases, there was a span of 17 bases. Germline loops: CDR1 SGHRS, CDR2 YFSETQ.

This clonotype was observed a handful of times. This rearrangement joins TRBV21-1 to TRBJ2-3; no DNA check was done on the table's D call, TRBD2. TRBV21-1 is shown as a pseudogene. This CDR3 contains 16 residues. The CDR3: CASSKGAGERADTQYF. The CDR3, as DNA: TGTGCCAGCAGCAAAGGAGCGGGAGAGCGCGCAGATACGCAGTATTTT.

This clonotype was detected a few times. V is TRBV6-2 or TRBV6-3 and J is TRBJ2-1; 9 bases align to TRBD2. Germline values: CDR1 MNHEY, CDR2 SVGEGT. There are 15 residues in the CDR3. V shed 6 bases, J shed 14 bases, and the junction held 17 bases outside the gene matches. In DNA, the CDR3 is TGTGCCAGCAGCGCCCTAAGGACTAGCGTGAAGAGGGAGTTCTTC. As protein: CASSALRTSVKREFF.

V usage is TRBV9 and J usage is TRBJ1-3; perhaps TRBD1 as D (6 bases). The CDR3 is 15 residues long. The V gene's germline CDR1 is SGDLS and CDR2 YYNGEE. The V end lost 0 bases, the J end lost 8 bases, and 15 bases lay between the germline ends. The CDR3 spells CASSVDQGQSDTIYF. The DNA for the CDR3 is TGTGCCAGCAGCGTAGACCAGGGACAATCGGACACCATATATTTT.

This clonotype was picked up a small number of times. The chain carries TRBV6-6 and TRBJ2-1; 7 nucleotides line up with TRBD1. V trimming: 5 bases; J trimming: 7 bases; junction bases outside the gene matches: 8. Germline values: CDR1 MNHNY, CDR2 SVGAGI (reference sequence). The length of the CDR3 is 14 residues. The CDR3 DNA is TGTGCCAGCAGTACGGGACAGTTAAGTAATGAGCAGTTCTTC. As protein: CASSTGQLSNEQFF.

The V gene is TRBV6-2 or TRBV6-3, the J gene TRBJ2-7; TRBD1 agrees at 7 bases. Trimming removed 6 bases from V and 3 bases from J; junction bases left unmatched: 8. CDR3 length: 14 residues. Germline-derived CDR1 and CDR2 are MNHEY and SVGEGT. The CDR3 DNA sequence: TGTGCCAGCAGCAAGCTACAGGGGAACTACGAGCAGTACTTC. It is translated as CASSKLQGNYEQYF.

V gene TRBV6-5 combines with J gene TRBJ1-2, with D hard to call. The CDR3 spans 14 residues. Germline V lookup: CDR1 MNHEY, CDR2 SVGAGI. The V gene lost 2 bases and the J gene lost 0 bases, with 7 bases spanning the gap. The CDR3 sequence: CASSYGQTNYGYTF. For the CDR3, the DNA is TGTGCCAGCAGTTACGGTCAGACTAACTATGGCTACACCTTC.